This T cell receptor (beta chain) came from a study of blood T cell repertoires in COVID-19 (dated by TCRdb to 2018 to 2020). Broadly, across the study: The collaborator samples originated in the United States, Italy and Spain and spanned the acute and convalescent phases of COVID-19. The material from the prospective study consisted of cDNA or gDNA derived from T cells, B-cell-depleted T cells, or PBMCs. The dataset comprised deeply sampled blood TCRbeta repertoires from subjects exposed to, actively infected with, or recovered from COVID-19. The repertoires were released in a freely available public database intended as a resource for research on the immune response to SARS-CoV-2. The samples were drawn from the first 160 participants of the ongoing ImmuneRACE study and from roughly 1,300 subjects provided by 6 global collaborators. The sample metadata nearly always contained a de-identified subject ID, COVID-19 status, age in years and sex. Where HLA class I and class II types were available, the types were taken from metadata supplied by the sample provider, not from assay-based typing. Study-level results and caveats: The amount of clinical and demographic metadata varied by source and participant and was provided uncurated.

Each collaborating institution followed its own protocols to collect whole blood in K2EDTA tubes. For TCRbeta analysis, collaborators shipped samples in one of three forms: frozen whole blood, isolated PBMCs, or DNA extracted from either of those sample types. The immunoSEQ Assay, a bias-controlled multiplex PCR, was used to amplify TCRbeta CDR3 regions from genomic DNA. The authors' analysis ran thus. Within the assay, amplification of reference gene primers was used to estimate how many nucleated cells each sample contained. To quantify the absolute abundance of each unique TCRbeta CDR3 rearrangement, sequence reads were collapsed and filtered. For each sample, productive Simpson clonality was calculated as the square root of Simpson's diversity index across productive rearrangements. This is the immuneACCESS table as TCRdb keeps it, with only in-frame sequences that have V and J called. A part of the clones is gone; compared with another copy, unresolved V genes explain less than half, and the rest is unexplained. V, J and clone size reflect that table, while D and trimming were determined from the DNA. Present in this sample are 200,000 to 250,000 clones, around 88% of which were seen just once. Jointly, the top ten make up around 1.5% of the sample.

A note on this clone: What this receptor recognizes is not known. Per-base quality was not reported, and no clone a single base away is much larger than it.

V and J lose 8 bases and 0 bases, and a span of 17 bases separates them. The CDR3 numbers 16 residues from cysteine through phenylalanine. The retained sequence is limited to the CDR3, 48 bases, with the frame set at the first base. CDR1 and CDR2 (SEHNR, FQNEAQ) derive from the germline V gene (reference sequence). Sequencing used peripheral blood. The rearrangement joined TRBV7-9 to TRBJ2-1; the D gene lacks a confident call. The origin of this receptor is a man younger than 35 with active or convalescent COVID-19. The sequenced DNA: TGTGCCAGCCACCCACGTTCCCCCAGCTCCTACAATGAGCAGTTCTTC. Protein translation: CASHPRSPSSYNEQFF. This CDR3, with the reference TRBV7-9 and TRBJ2-1 proteins standing in past its ends, gives the full variable domain DTGVSQNPRHKITKRGQNVTFRCDPISEHNRLYWYRQTLGQGPEFLTYFQNEAQLEKSRLLSDRFSAERPKGSFSTLEIQRTEQGDSAMYLCASHPRSPSSYNEQFFGPGTRLTVL.